These 7 T cell receptor beta chains came from one sample sequenced in a study of a mutant IDH1 vaccine in newly diagnosed glioma. The sample's time point: week 5, during vaccination. Each dose delivered 300 ug of mutant IDH1 20-mer peptide subcutaneously with imiquimod. The antigens for these receptors are not known. TCRdb's table, derived via immunoSEQ multiplex PCR, lists solely in-frame clones and lacks some. This table has 75,000 to 85,000 clones, around 90% appearing once. Material: PBMCs, obtained from a glioma patient whose treatment included an IDH1 peptide vaccine. These receptors originate from a woman aged 50 to 65 with glioma.

The chain employs TRBV11-1 and TRBJ2-1; 10 bases line up with TRBD1. Germline V CDR1 and CDR2: SGHAT, FQDESV (reference sequence). This CDR3 contains 14 residues. V lost 5 bases and J lost 7; bases outside the gene matches: 5. The CDR3 bases are TGTGCCAGCAGCACCTGGGACAGGGGAAATGAGCAGTTCTTC. It encodes CASSTWDRGNEQFF.

The genes are TRBV28 and TRBJ2-7; D is unclear. The V gene's germline CDR1 is MDHEN and CDR2 SYDVKM. V was cut by 1 base and J by 4 bases, with 5 bases left in between. The CDR3 sequence is 12 residues long. The CDR3 reads CASSLSEYEQYF. The CDR3 DNA follows: TGTGCCAGCAGTTTATCAGAGTACGAGCAGTACTTC.

The chain links TRBV7-8 to TRBJ1-5, with TRBD1 identical over 9 bases. Germline CDR1 is SGHVS and CDR2 is FQNEAQ. The CDR3 length is 16 residues. Trimming at V came to 5 bases and at J to 1 base, leaving 6 bases not matched to a gene. The CDR3 DNA sequence: TGTGCCAGCAGCACTGCGGGACAGGGCAGCAATCAGCCCCAGCATTTT. It yields the protein CASSTAGQGSNQPQHF.

The gene calls are TRBV28 and TRBJ1-2; D not resolved. Germline-derived CDR1 and CDR2 are MDHEN and SYDVKM. The CDR3 is 11 amino acids. The ends were cut back, 4 bases at V and 4 bases at J, with 4 bases in the middle. Here the CDR3 DNA reads TGTGCCAGCAGTTCCTTCTATGGCTACACCTTC. Encoded protein: CASSSFYGYTF.

This chain's CDR3 is CASCPGRAAYNEQFF. Here the CDR3 DNA reads TGTGCCAGCTGCCCCGGCAGGGCTGCCTACAATGAGCAGTTCTTC. The rearrangement uses TRBV6-6 and TRBJ2-1; TRBD1 might be the D (5 bases). Germline CDR1 MNHNY, CDR2 SVGAGI (reference sequence). V lost 8 bases and J 2 bases, leaving 16 bases between the germline ends. The CDR3 length is 15 residues.

In its sample, this clone was seen once. J is TRBJ1-1 and V is TRBV29-1, with D hard to call. Germline V lookup: CDR1 SQVTM, CDR2 ANQGSEA. This CDR3 region has 10 residues. V lost 4 bases and J 6 bases, leaving 6 bases between the germline ends. CDR3 region: CSVARSEAFF. The CDR3 DNA follows: TGCAGCGTTGCCCGATCTGAAGCTTTCTTT.

This chain connects TRBV19 to TRBJ2-7, with D possibly matching TRBD2 (6 bases). The germline V and J ends were trimmed by 8 bases and 2 bases, with 13 bases remaining between them. The CDR3 is made up of 13 amino acids. Germline V CDR1 and CDR2: LNHDA, SQIVND (reference sequence). CDR3 region: CASGRGLAYEQYF. The DNA of the CDR3 is TGTGCCAGTGGGCGGGGCCTCGCCTACGAGCAGTACTTC.